Below, one T cell receptor (beta chain) is given with its context. Its antigen target is currently unknown. No per-base quality is available; no much larger clone lies one base away. This record comes from a study of shared clonotypes between healthy human individuals (dated by TCRdb to about 2020). Broadly, across the study: Two women and a few men aged 18 to 49 years were included in the cohort. For each donor, CD4 naive and CD4 memory were each run on three plates, CD8 naive on two plates, and CD8 memory on one plate. The study deeply sequenced blood TCR repertoires of five healthy adults to estimate repertoire size and the extent of clonotype sharing between individuals. To increase sequencing depth and limit assay-specific biases, TCR repertoire library preparation and sequencing were carried out by different laboratories using diverse techniques. Per donor, leukapheresis produced somewhere between about 0.8 and 9 billion PBMCs. The research as a whole found: The small number of donors limited the genetic and exposure-history diversity represented. Based on pairwise subsampling, the degree of clonotype sharing among donors was expected to be affected by sequencing depth. Sampling was restricted to blood, and TCR repertoires in tissues likely differ from the TCR repertoires found in blood. Rarefaction of sorted-subset datasets indicated incomplete sequencing despite the large sequencing depth. Naive subsets generally had larger estimated clonotype richness than memory subsets. Clonotypes shared by all four sorted-subset donors showed higher generation probabilities than non-shared clonotypes. Sharing across a few donors was observed for roughly 5% of naive CD4, 3% to 4% of naive CD8, over 2% of memory CD4, and about 0.38% of memory CD8 clonotypes.

The donors were healthy, HIV-negative adults with no recently reported acute infections or vaccinations. Every donor was a Caucasian adult residing in Nashville, Tennessee, USA. CD4+ T cells were enriched by magnetic negative selection, after which naive cells were positively selected on CD45RA and the negative fraction was taken as the memory subset. Blood was obtained by leukapheresis, after which PBMCs were separated by Ficoll-Histopaque density gradient centrifugation and cryopreserved in liquid nitrogen vapor phase. Analytical flow cytometry was used to check the purity and quantity of each magnetically sorted T cell population. Genomic DNA was isolated from every sorted fraction and measured by UV absorbance on a Nanodrop 2000c. Using the deep immunoSEQ assay, multiplex PCR amplified TCR CDR3 regions from genomic DNA. Extracted genomic DNA from each cell subset was spread evenly across all wells of several immunoSEQ 96-well plates, with each plate serving as a replicate. For sorted subsets, roughly 0.2 ug genomic DNA, equal to approximately 30,000 T cell genomes, was loaded into each replicate PCR. Purified libraries were quantified with a Qubit 3.0 fluorometer, sized on a Bioanalyzer 2100, and re-quantified with the KAPA Library Quantification kit. A separate single-read 150-cycle Illumina NextSeq 550 flow cell was used to sequence each immunoSEQ 96-well plate. The paper's processing steps were these. Because only junctional sequences without quality scores were contained in the immunoSEQ output, filtering matching that applied to full-length reads could not be performed. Sequences were annotated with PyIR, a Python wrapper for IgBLAST v1.9, using IMGT germline references to assign V/J genes and CDR3. Reads were filtered out if the reads had weak V/J assignments (E-value above 1e-6), no CDR3, stop codons, out-of-frame junctions, or ambiguous translated residues. V3J clonotypes were defined as sequences sharing the same inferred V gene, J gene, and CDR3 amino acid sequence. Percentage overlap between repertoires was calculated by dividing the number of shared unique clonotypes by the size of the smaller repertoire. Richness of each repertoire was evaluated using RTK rarefaction, the Chao1 estimator, and Recon v2.1 estimates of unobserved clonotypes. Generation probabilities were computed with OLGA for all TCRbeta clonotypes obtained by the gDNA method from several donors. What TCRdb holds here is the immuneACCESS table cut down to in-frame rearrangements. Part of the clones is not present; checked against another copy, under half of the missing clones reflect an unresolved V gene, and the others are unexplained. Clonal size and the V and J genes are those of that table, whereas D and trimming came from the DNA. This sample holds around 1.6 million clones; approximately 98% were observed only once. Jointly, the top ten make up roughly 0.45% of the sample.

From its cysteine to its phenylalanine, the CDR3 spans 15 amino acids. Of all the DNA, just the CDR3 is kept, 45 bases in frame from base 1. V is cut by 5 bases and J by 4 bases, and the space between the germline ends is 14 bases. CDR1 and CDR2 were assigned from the germline V gene as SGHAT and FQNNGV. The rearranged chain carries TRBV11-2 and TRBJ1-4; TRBD1 is perhaps the D gene, given 5 matching bases. This clonotype originated in a man aged 25-45 years in good health. Sequencing was carried out using naive CD4+ T cells sorted from blood. This specimen's cell subset or site label, interpreted: CD45RA+ positively selected. CDR3 region: CASSPWTRDNEKLFF. In nucleotide form, the sequence is TGTGCCAGCAGCCCCTGGACAAGGGATAATGAAAAACTGTTTTTT.